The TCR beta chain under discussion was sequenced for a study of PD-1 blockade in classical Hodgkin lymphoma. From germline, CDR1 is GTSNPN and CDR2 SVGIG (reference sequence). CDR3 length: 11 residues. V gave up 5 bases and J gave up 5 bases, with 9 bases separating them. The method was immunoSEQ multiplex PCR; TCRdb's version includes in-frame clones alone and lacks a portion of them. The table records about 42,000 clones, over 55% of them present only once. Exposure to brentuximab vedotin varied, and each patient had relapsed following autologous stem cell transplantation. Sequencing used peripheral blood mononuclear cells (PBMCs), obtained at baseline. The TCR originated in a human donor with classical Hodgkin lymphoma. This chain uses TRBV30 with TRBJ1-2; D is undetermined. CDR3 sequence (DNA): TGTGCCTGGGAATTAGGTTATGGCTACACCTTC. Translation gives CAWELGYGYTF. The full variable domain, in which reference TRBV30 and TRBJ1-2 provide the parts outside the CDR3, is SQTIHQWPATLVQPVGSPLSLECTVEGTSNPNLYWYRQAAGRGLQLLFYSVGIGQISSEVPQNLSASRPQDRQFILSSKKLLLSDSGFYLCAWELGYGYTFGSGTRLTVV.